Listed below are T cell receptor beta chains from one sample, sequenced in a study of CXCR3-negative and CXCR3-positive naive CD8 T cells. TCRdb reworked the 5' RACE reads into one entry per CDR3 protein, no DNA. This sample's clone table lists tens of thousands of distinct CDR3 sequences. The sequenced sample was naive CXCR3+ CD8+ T cells from blood. The receptors shown here come from a human donor in good health. Some clones in this sample may be carry-over from other donors' samples. Each CDR3 is given with its conserved first and last residue.

J gene: TRBJ2-7
V gene: TRBV9
CDR3 protein: CASPRKRICSYEQYF

J gene: TRBJ1-6
V gene: TRBV7-8
CDR3 protein: CASSLDRGWSPLHF

J gene: TRBJ2-1
V gene: TRBV29-1
CDR3 protein: CSVEGRDTPGNNEQFF

J gene: TRBJ2-7
V gene: TRBV11-3
CDR3 protein: CASSLDGGGEQYF

J gene: TRBJ1-2
V gene: TRBV20-1
CDR3 protein: CSARDHAWTGPNYGYTF

J gene: TRBJ2-1
V gene: TRBV19
CDR3 protein: CASSSGQGAAYNEQFF

J gene: TRBJ2-1
V gene: TRBV28
CDR3 protein: CASSSESGIGGNEQFF

J gene: TRBJ2-7
V gene: TRBV6-2/TRBV6-3
CDR3 protein: CASSPGISPYF

J gene: TRBJ1-2
V gene: TRBV29-1
CDR3 protein: CSVEDSYYGYTF

J gene: TRBJ1-1
V gene: TRBV30
CDR3 protein: CAWSPGTGSITEAFF

J gene: TRBJ2-1
V gene: TRBV9
CDR3 protein: CASSVRNNEQFF

J gene: TRBJ1-1
V gene: TRBV29-1
CDR3 protein: CSVEDQEGFTEAFF